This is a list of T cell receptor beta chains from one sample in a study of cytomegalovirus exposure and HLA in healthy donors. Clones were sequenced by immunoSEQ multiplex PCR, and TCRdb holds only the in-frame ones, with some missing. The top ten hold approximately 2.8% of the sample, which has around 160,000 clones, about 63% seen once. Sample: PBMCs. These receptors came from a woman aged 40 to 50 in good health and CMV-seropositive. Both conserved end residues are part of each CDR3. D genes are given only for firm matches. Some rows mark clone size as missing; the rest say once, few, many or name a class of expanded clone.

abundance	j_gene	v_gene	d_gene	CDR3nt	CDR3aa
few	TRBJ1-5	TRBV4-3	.	TGCGCCAGCAGCCAAGAGGAGGGACCGGGGATGCAGCCCCAGCATTTT	CASSQEEGPGMQPQHF
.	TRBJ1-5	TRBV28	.	TGTGCCAGCAGTTCAATAGATCAGCCCCAGCATTTT	CASSSIDQPQHF
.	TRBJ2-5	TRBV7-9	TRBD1	TGTGCCAGCAGCTACGGGACAGGACGGCAAGAGACCCAGTACTTC	CASSYGTGRQETQYF
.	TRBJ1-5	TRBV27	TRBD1	TGTGCCAGCAGTCCTGGACAGGACAATCAGCCCCAGCATTTT	CASSPGQDNQPQHF
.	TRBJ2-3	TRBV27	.	TGTGCCAGCAGTCTGGGGACTCGCGTTACGCAGTATTTT	CASSLGTRVTQYF
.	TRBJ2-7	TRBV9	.	TGTGCCAGCAGCGTAGCGCGGGGTGGCGAGCAGTACTTC	CASSVARGGEQYF
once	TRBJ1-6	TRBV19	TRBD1	TGTGCCAGTAATCAGGGGGGCCTCTATAATTCACCCCTCCACTTT	CASNQGGLYNSPLHF
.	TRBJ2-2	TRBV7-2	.	TGTGCCAGCAGCCCGACTAAGGGTACCGAGCTGTTTTTT	CASSPTKGTELFF
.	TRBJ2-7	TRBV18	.	TGTGCCAGCTCACCTAGACAGGATTCCTACGAGCAGTACTTC	CASSPRQDSYEQYF
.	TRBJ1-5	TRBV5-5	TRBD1	TGTGCCAGCAGCATGACAGGGGACCACAATCAGCCCCAGCATTTT	CASSMTGDHNQPQHF
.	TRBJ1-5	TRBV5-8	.	TGTGCCAGCAGCTTGGGGCTTAATAGCAATCAGCCCCAGCATTTT	CASSLGLNSNQPQHF
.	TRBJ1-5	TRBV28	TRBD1	TGTGCCAGCATTACAGGGGCCGCAGGGCAGCCCCAGCATTTT	CASITGAAGQPQHF
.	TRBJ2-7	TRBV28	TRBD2	TGTGCCAGCAGTGGCTCTGGGACTAGCGGGAGTTACGAGCAGTACTTC	CASSGSGTSGSYEQYF
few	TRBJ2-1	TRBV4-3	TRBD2	TGCGCCAGCAGCTACTTATGGCGGGAGGGCAATGAGCAGTTCTTC	CASSYLWREGNEQFF
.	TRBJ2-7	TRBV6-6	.	TGTGCCAGCAGTTACTCGAGGGGGTCGTCCTACGAGCAGTACTTC	CASSYSRGSSYEQYF
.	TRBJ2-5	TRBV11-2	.	TGTGCCAGCAGCTTAGGGGCAGAGACCCAGTACTTC	CASSLGAETQYF
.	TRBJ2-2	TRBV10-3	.	TGTGCCATCAGTGAGTCGAGTGTCACGAACACCGGGGAGCTGTTTTTT	CAISESSVTNTGELFF
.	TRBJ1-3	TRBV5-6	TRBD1	TGTGCCAGCAGCCGGGACAGGTGGAGTAACACCATATATTTT	CASSRDRWSNTIYF
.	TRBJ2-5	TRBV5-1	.	TGCGCCAGCAGCTTGGAAAGCCAGGAAGAGACCCAGTACTTC	CASSLESQEETQYF
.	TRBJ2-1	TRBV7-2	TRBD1	TGTGCCAGCAGCCCGGGACAGTACTCCTACAATGAGCAGTTCTTC	CASSPGQYSYNEQFF
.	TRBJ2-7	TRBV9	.	TGTGCCAGCAGCGTAGACGGGAACGAGCAGTACTTC	CASSVDGNEQYF
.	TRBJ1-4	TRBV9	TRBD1	TGTGCCAGCAGCGTAGCTGGGACAGGGGGGGAAAAACTGTTTTTT	CASSVAGTGGEKLFF